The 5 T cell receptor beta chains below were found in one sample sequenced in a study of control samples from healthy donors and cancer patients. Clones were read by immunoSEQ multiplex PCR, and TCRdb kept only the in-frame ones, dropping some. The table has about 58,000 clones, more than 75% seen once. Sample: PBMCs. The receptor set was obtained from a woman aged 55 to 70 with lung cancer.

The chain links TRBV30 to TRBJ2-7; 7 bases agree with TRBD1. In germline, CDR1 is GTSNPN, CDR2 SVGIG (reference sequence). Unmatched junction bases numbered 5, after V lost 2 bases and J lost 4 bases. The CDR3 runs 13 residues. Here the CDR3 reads CAWSLGGQYEQYF. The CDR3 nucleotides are TGTGCCTGGAGTTTAGGGGGCCAGTACGAGCAGTACTTC. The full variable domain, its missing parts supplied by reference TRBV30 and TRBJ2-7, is SQTIHQWPATLVQPVGSPLSLECTVEGTSNPNLYWYRQAAGRGLQLLFYSVGIGQISSEVPQNLSASRPQDRQFILSSKKLLLSDSGFYLCAWSLGGQYEQYFGPGTRLTVT.

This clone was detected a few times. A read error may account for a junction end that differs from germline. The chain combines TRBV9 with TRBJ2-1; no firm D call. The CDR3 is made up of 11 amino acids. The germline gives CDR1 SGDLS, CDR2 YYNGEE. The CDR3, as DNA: TGTGTCAGCAGCTTATACAATGAGCAGTTCTTC. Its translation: CVSSLYNEQFF.

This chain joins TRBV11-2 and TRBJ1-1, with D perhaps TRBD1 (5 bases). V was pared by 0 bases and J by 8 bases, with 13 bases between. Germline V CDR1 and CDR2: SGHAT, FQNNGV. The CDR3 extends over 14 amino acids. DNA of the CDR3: TGTGCCAGCAGCTTAGATCAGCGCGGGGGGGAAGCTTTCTTT. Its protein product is CASSLDQRGGEAFF.

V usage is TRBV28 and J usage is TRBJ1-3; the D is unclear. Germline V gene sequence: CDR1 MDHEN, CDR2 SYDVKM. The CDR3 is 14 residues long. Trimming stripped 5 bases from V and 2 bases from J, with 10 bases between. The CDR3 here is CASSVVGTGNTIYF. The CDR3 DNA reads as TGTGCCAGCAGTGTTGTAGGGACTGGAAACACCATATATTTT.

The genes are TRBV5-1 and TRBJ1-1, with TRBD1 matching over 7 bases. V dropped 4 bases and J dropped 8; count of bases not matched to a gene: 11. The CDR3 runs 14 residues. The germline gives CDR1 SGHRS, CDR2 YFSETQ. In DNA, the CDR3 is TGCGCCAGCAGCCAACCCGGGACAGTCACCGAAGCTTTCTTT. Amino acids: CASSQPGTVTEAFF.